The 25 T cell receptor beta chains reported below all come from one sample, sequenced in a study of CD8 T cells in Susac syndrome. The RNA input was roughly 0.45 to 1 ug, and it was reverse transcribed with random hexamers. One entry per CDR3 protein, called by TCRdb with MiXCR from the immunoSEQ multiplex PCR reads. The sample contains some 130,000 distinct CDR3 sequences, under 95% of which appear only once. Input material: CD8+ T cells from PBMCs. These receptors all stem from a human donor with multiple sclerosis.

This sequence joins TRBV27 and TRBJ2-2, with TRBD2 matching 7 bases. This CDR3 has 17 amino acids. Looked up from germline, CDR1 is MNHEY and CDR2 is SMNVEV (reference sequence). The V and J ends lost 2 bases and 4 bases, in that order; junction bases with no gene match: 10. The CDR3 loop is CASSLNAGVLGTGELFF. In DNA, the CDR3 is TGTGCCAGCAGTTTAAATGCGGGAGTACTGGGCACCGGGGAGCTGTTTTTT.

The chain carries TRBV24-1 and TRBJ2-5; a weak D match, TRBD1 (5 bases). This CDR3 is 14 amino acids long. Germline CDR1 is KGHDR and CDR2 is SFDVKD. V was clipped by 5 bases and J by 0 bases, with 9 bases between them. The CDR3 region is CATSAQDNQETQYF. As DNA, the CDR3 is TGTGCCACCAGTGCCCAGGACAACCAAGAGACCCAGTACTTC.

J is TRBJ2-1 and V is TRBV11-2; TRBD2 is a possible D gene (5 bases). Per germline, CDR1 SGHAT and CDR2 FQNNGV. The CDR3 loop spans 13 amino acids. The V and J ends lost 0 bases and 8 bases respectively, with 8 bases between them. The CDR3 spells CASSLDSGDEQFF. The CDR3 DNA reads as TGTGCCAGCAGCTTAGATTCCGGGGATGAGCAGTTCTTC.

The rearrangement uses TRBV12-3 or TRBV12-4 and TRBJ2-2, with D maybe TRBD2 (5 bases). CDR3 length: 16 amino acids. The V and J ends lost 3 bases and 7 bases respectively, with 18 bases between them. This CDR3 is CASSFRAGGVSGELFF. CDR3 in DNA: TGTGCCAGCAGTTTCCGGGCAGGAGGTGTCAGCGGGGAGCTGTTTTTT.

V gene TRBV10-2 combines with J gene TRBJ1-1; D is perhaps TRBD1 (5 bases). The germline V and J ends were trimmed by 3 bases and 3 bases, with 11 bases remaining between them. Per germline, CDR1 WSHSY and CDR2 SAAADI. This CDR3 has 14 amino acids. The DNA for the CDR3 is TGCGCCAGCAGTGAATCGGGGGTAGACACTGAAGCTTTCTTT. The encoded protein is CASSESGVDTEAFF.

The genes are TRBV28 and TRBJ2-5; tentatively, D is TRBD2 (5 bases). The germline V and J ends were trimmed by 2 bases and 3 bases, with 7 bases remaining between them. The CDR3 consists of 13 residues. Per germline, CDR1 MDHEN and CDR2 SYDVKM. DNA for the CDR3: TGTGCCAGCAGTTTACAGGAGGAAGAGACCCAGTACTTC. Protein: CASSLQEEETQYF.

V usage is TRBV15 and J usage is TRBJ1-2, with D hard to call. Germline V gene data show CDR1 as LNHNV and CDR2 as YYDKDF (reference sequence). Trimming left V 7 bases short and J 6 bases short, with 21 bases between. The CDR3 has 15 residues. CDR3 DNA: TGTGCCACCAAAGGGCTCGACCCGACCGCCCATGGCTACACCTTC. Its protein is CATKGLDPTAHGYTF. Based on the CDR3 plus reference TRBV15 and TRBJ1-2, the full variable domain is DAMVIQNPRYQVTQFGKPVTLSCSQTLNHNVMYWYQQKSSQAPKLLFHYYDKDFNNEADTPDNFQSRRPNTSFCFLDIRSPGLGDTAMYLCATKGLDPTAHGYTFGSGTRLTVV.

V usage is TRBV27 and J usage is TRBJ1-1; unclear D gene. Trimming took 5 bases from V and 10 from J, leaving 17 bases between them. This CDR3 region has 13 residues. CDR1 and CDR2 (germline): MNHEY, SMNVEV (reference sequence). CDR3 DNA: TGTGCCAGCAGTAACGGCGTTAGAACCCCAGCTTTCTTT. This translates into CASSNGVRTPAFF.

V is TRBV12-5 and J is TRBJ1-2; D might be TRBD1 (6 bases). V lost 7 bases, J lost 3 bases, and 12 bases lay in between. The germline V gene has CDR1 LGHNT and CDR2 FRNRAP. This CDR3 contains 13 residues. The CDR3 region has the DNA TGTGCTAGTGCCGTCGGGGGCGACTATGGCTACACCTTC. The encoded protein is CASAVGGDYGYTF.

The chain uses TRBV7-2 and TRBJ1-1, with 10 bases lining up with TRBD1. CDR3 length: 16 residues. Germline CDR1 SGHTA, CDR2 FQGNSA. V was clipped by 1 base and J by 0 bases; unmatched bases: 2. CDR3 nucleotide sequence: TGTGCCAGCAGCTTAGGGGACAGGGGTCTGAACACTGAAGCTTTCTTT. This translates into CASSLGDRGLNTEAFF.

The V and J genes are TRBV2 and TRBJ1-2; 12 bases agree with TRBD1. The CDR3 is 13 residues long. V lost 6 bases and J lost 8; bases outside the gene matches: 4. Germline V gene sequence: CDR1 SNHLY, CDR2 FYNNEI. CDR3 nucleotides: TGTGCCAGCAGGGGACAGGGGGCCAGGGGCTACACCTTC. This sequence encodes CASRGQGARGYTF.

The chain uses TRBV7-9 and TRBJ2-5, with no clear D. Trimming left V 4 bases short and J 5 bases short, with 5 bases between. Germline CDR1 SEHNR, CDR2 FQNEAQ (reference sequence). The CDR3 consists of 11 residues. CDR3 DNA sequence: TGTGCCAGCAGCTCCTGGGAGACCCAGTACTTC. The encoded protein is CASSSWETQYF.

The CDR3: CSAPREVNTEAFF. CDR3 nucleotides: TGCAGTGCTCCCAGGGAGGTGAACACTGAAGCTTTCTTT. The chain carries TRBV20-1 and TRBJ1-1; maybe TRBD1 (5 bases). The CDR3 is made up of 13 amino acids. Germline loops: CDR1 DFQATT, CDR2 SNEGSKA (reference sequence). With 5 bases removed from V and 0 bases from J, the gap between germline ends came to 10 bases.

V and J are TRBV29-1 and TRBJ2-5, with D unresolved. With 4 bases removed from V and 0 bases from J, the gap between germline ends came to 18 bases. In germline, CDR1 is SQVTM, CDR2 ANQGSEA. CDR3 length equals 16 residues. CDR3 nucleotide sequence: TGCAGCGTTGTTAGGGATACGTTCCGGTACCAAGAGACCCAGTACTTC. Protein: CSVVRDTFRYQETQYF. The whole variable domain, filled in from reference TRBV29-1 and TRBJ2-5, reads SAVISQKPSRDICQRGTSLTIQCQVDSQVTMMFWYRQQPGQSLTLIATANQGSEATYESGFVIDKFPISRPNLTFSTLTVSNMSPEDSSIYLCSVVRDTFRYQETQYFGPGTRLLVL.

With respect to this clonotype: One junction end disagrees with the germline gene, perhaps due to a read error. V and J are TRBV24-1 and TRBJ2-3; TRBD2 is a possible D gene (6 bases). This CDR3 has 12 residues. Per germline, CDR1 KGHDR and CDR2 SFDVKD. The CDR3, as DNA: TGCGGGAGTTCGCCGCTCACAGATACGCAGTATTTT. Its protein is CGSSPLTDTQYF.

This chain joins TRBV20-1 and TRBJ2-5; D gene ambiguous. Trimming stripped 5 bases from V and 1 base from J, with 17 bases between. From germline, CDR1 is DFQATT and CDR2 SNEGSKA (reference sequence). The CDR3 sequence is 15 residues long. The CDR3 sequence: CSAPGQRPLQETQYF. CDR3 DNA: TGCAGTGCTCCAGGCCAACGGCCACTCCAAGAGACCCAGTACTTC.

This chain connects TRBV20-1 to TRBJ2-3; D may be TRBD2 (6 bases). V was cut by 5 bases and J by 2 bases, with 29 bases left in between. This CDR3 spans 19 amino acids. Per the germline V gene, CDR1 is DFQATT and CDR2 is SNEGSKA (reference sequence). CDR3 region: CSAATLNKGLPRVTDTQYF. In DNA, the CDR3 is TGCAGTGCTGCAACCCTTAATAAGGGACTCCCGCGGGTCACAGATACGCAGTATTTT.

The chain couples TRBV3-1 to TRBJ1-4; no clear D. Trimming took 0 bases from V and 2 from J, leaving 13 bases between them. CDR1 LGHDT and CDR2 YNNKEL come from the germline V gene (reference sequence). CDR3 length: 17 residues. As DNA, the CDR3 is TGTGCCAGCAGCCAAGATCCTCAGGACTCGACTAATGAAAAACTGTTTTTT. Protein: CASSQDPQDSTNEKLFF.

The chain employs TRBV9 and TRBJ1-5; D call uncertain. From germline, CDR1 is SGDLS and CDR2 YYNGEE. The CDR3 loop spans 13 amino acids. The V gene lost 2 bases and the J gene lost 1 base, with 4 bases spanning the gap. For the CDR3, the DNA is TGTGCCAGCAGCGTGGGGAGCAATCAGCCCCAGCATTTT. As protein: CASSVGSNQPQHF.

This clonotype has a single count. The gene calls are TRBV29-1 and TRBJ2-7; D gene ambiguous. This CDR3 spans 13 amino acids. With 0 bases removed from V and 2 bases from J, the gap between germline ends came to 8 bases. The germline gives CDR1 SQVTM, CDR2 ANQGSEA. The CDR3 loop reads CSVEDLNTYEQYF. CDR3 coding DNA: TGCAGCGTTGAAGATCTGAATACCTACGAGCAGTACTTC.

The rearrangement uses TRBV4-2 and TRBJ2-1; 7 nucleotides agree with TRBD2. After removal of 0 bases from V and 3 bases from J, the junction contained 11 bases not matched to a gene. The germline CDR1 and CDR2 sequences are LGHNA and YNFKEQ. The CDR3 contains 18 residues. Here the CDR3 DNA reads TGTGCCAGCAGCCAAGACGGGATTACCGGGGGGTACTACAATGAGCAGTTCTTC. Protein: CASSQDGITGGYYNEQFF.

In this sample, this clonotype turned up a few times. J is TRBJ2-1 and V is TRBV24-1, with a tentative D call TRBD2 (7 bases). CDR1 is KGHDR, CDR2 SFDVKD, per germline. CDR3 length: 16 residues. Trimming pared 5 bases from V and 6 bases from J, leaving 19 bases between. Here the CDR3 reads CATSVPSEGEGNEQFF. CDR3 DNA sequence: TGTGCCACCAGTGTTCCCTCTGAGGGGGAGGGCAATGAGCAGTTCTTC.

This clonotype has a handful of counts. This rearrangement joins TRBV13 to TRBJ2-7; tentatively, D is TRBD2 (6 bases). The V gene lost 5 bases and the J gene lost 4 bases, with 12 bases spanning the gap. CDR1 and CDR2 (germline): PRHDT, FYEKMQ (reference sequence). This CDR3 contains 13 residues. CDR3 residues: CASSHSGSYEQYF. In nucleotides, the CDR3 is TGTGCCAGCAGCCACAGCGGGTCATACGAGCAGTACTTC. The entire variable domain, with the rest obtained from reference TRBV13 and TRBJ2-7, is as follows: AAGVIQSPRHLIKEKRETATLKCYPIPRHDTVYWYQQGPGQDPQFLISFYEKMQSDKGSIPDRFSAQQFSDYHSELNMSSLELGDSALYFCASSHSGSYEQYFGPGTRLTVT.

V gene TRBV14 combines with J gene TRBJ2-4, with 9 bases that match TRBD2. Per the germline V gene, CDR1 is SGHDN and CDR2 is FVKESK. The CDR3 extends over 15 amino acids. The V and J ends lost 0 bases and 8 bases, in that order; junction bases with no gene match: 5. The CDR3 reads CASSQDSTSGYIQYF. Here the CDR3 DNA reads TGTGCCAGCAGCCAAGATAGTACTAGCGGGTACATTCAGTACTTC.

V is TRBV11-2 and J is TRBJ2-1, with D unresolved. The CDR3 runs to 11 residues. Between the trimmed V and J ends, which lost 2 bases and 9 bases, there was a span of 5 bases. In germline, CDR1 is SGHAT, CDR2 FQNNGV. CDR3 sequence reads: CASSLISEQFF. CDR3 DNA sequence: TGTGCCAGCAGCTTAATCAGTGAGCAGTTCTTC.